At least ten counts were recorded for the clone carrying this T cell receptor beta chain. A second roughly 6 to 11 cycle PCR used barcoded and J-beta primers. Each CDR3 protein is one row after TCRdb ran MiXCR on the 5' RACE reads. The repertoire includes 1.5 million to 2 million distinct CDR3 sequences, roughly 27% of them detected once, and roughly 8.2% sits in the top ten. The entry originates in a study of blood T cells in healthy people across ages. This CDR3 has 13 residues. V lost 5 bases and J lost 0, with 9 bases in between. Germline CDR1 and CDR2: DFQATT and SNEGSKA (reference sequence). This TCR was sampled from a woman in her twenties or thirties in good health. Material for sequencing was blood. The V gene is TRBV20-1, the J gene TRBJ2-3; D might be TRBD1 (6 bases). CDR3 sequence reads: CSAGTQSTDTQYF. The CDR3 DNA follows: TGCAGTGCTGGGACACAGAGCACAGATACGCAGTATTTT.